The T cell receptor beta chain under discussion was sequenced for a study of cytomegalovirus exposure and HLA in healthy donors. Study context: Drawn from HLA-typed donors, about 85 million unique TCRs were held in an early data release.

PCR involved 60 Vbeta and 13 Jbeta primers. Assay used: immunoSEQ multiplex PCR; TCRdb lists only in-frame clones, some missing. The sample carries 150,000 to 250,000 clones, around 80% recorded once. Whole-study findings and limits: In a later analysis, TCR beta V- and J-gene trimming was associated with a missense DCLRE1C variant. Within a later analysis, the majority of CMV-associated TCR beta chains appeared HLA-restricted.

For this clone: The antigen is not known.

V shed 3 bases and J 1 base; nucleotides not matched to a gene: 5. Germline V gene lookup returns CDR1 SGHRS and CDR2 YFSETQ. The CDR3 is 16 amino acids. The V and J genes are TRBV5-1 and TRBJ2-1; 9 nucleotides line up with TRBD2. The sample was PBMCs. The source of this sequence is a woman aged 25 to 45 in good health and CMV-seropositive. The CDR3 spells CASSSSAGGSYNEQFF. The CDR3 region has the DNA TGCGCCAGCAGCTCCAGCGCGGGGGGGTCCTACAATGAGCAGTTCTTC. Full variable domain (rest looked up from reference TRBV5-1 and TRBJ2-1): KAGVTQTPRYLIKTRGQQVTLSCSPISGHRSVSWYQQTPGQGLQFLFEYFSETQRNKGNFPGRFSGRQFSNSRSEMNVSTLELGDSALYLCASSSSAGGSYNEQFFGPGTRLTVL.